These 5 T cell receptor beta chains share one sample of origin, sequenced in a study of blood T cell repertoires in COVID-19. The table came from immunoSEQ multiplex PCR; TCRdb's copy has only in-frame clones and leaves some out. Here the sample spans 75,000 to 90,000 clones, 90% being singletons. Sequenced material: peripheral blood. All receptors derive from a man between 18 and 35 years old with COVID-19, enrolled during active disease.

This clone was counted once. In DNA form, the CDR3 reads TGTGCCAGCAGAGACTACTCTGGAAACACCATATATTTT. Protein: CASRDYSGNTIYF. V gene TRBV6-5 combines with J gene TRBJ1-3; unclear D gene. This CDR3 region has 13 residues. Trimming took 6 bases from V and 0 from J, leaving 6 bases between them. Germline values: CDR1 MNHEY, CDR2 SVGAGI.

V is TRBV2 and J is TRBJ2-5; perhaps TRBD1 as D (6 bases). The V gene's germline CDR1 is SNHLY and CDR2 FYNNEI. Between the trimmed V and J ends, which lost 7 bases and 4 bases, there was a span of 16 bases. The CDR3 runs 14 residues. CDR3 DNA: TGTGCCAGCACTCAACAGGGAGATCGAGAGACCCAGTACTTC. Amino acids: CASTQQGDRETQYF.

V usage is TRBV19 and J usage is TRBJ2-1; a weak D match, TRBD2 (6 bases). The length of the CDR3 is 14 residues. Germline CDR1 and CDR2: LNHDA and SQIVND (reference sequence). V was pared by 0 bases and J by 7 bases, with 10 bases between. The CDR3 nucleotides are TGTGCCAGTAGTATAGACGGGGGAGTGAATGAGCAGTTCTTC. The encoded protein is CASSIDGGVNEQFF. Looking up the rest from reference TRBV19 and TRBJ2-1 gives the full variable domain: DGGITQSPKYLFRKEGQNVTLSCEQNLNHDAMYWYRQDPGQGLRLIYYSQIVNDFQKGDIAEGYSVSREKKESFPLTVTSAQKNPTAFYLCASSIDGGVNEQFFGPGTRLTVL.

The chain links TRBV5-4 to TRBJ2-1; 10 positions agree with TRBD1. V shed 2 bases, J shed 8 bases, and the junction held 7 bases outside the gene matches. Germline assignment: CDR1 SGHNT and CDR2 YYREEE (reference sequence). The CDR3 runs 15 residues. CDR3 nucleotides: TGTGCCAGCAGCTTTGACAGGGGGCGCAGGGATGAGCAGTTCTTC. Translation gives CASSFDRGRRDEQFF. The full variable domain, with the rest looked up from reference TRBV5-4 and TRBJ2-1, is ETGVTQSPTHLIKTRGQQVTLRCSSQSGHNTVSWYQQALGQGPQFIFQYYREEENGRGNFPPRFSGLQFPNYSSELNVNALELDDSALYLCASSFDRGRRDEQFFGPGTRLTVL.

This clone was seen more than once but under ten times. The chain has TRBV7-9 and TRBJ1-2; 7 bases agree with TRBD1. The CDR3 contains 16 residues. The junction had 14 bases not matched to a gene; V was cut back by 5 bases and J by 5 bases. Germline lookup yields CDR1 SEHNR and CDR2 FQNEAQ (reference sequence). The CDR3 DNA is TGTGCCAGCAGCCCTGGCCCCGGACAGGTCGGGTATGGCTACACCTTC. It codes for CASSPGPGQVGYGYTF.